This is a list of T cell receptor beta chains from one sample in a study of T cells in Graves' hyperthyroidism and ophthalmopathy. TCRdb called the multiplex PCR reads again in MiXCR, with one record for every CDR3 protein. The sample has about 600,000 distinct CDR3 sequences, 16% seen once; the top ten hold 3% to 4%. Material for sequencing was blood. These receptors were taken from a woman in her 40s with Graves' ophthalmopathy. CDR3s include the opening cysteine and the closing phenylalanine or tryptophan. The order of the fields is D gene, clone size, V gene, J gene, CDR3 protein, CDR3 DNA. D genes are given only for firm matches. Where a row states a size, it is once, few, many or the class of an expanded clone; other rows omit it.

TRBD2	few	TRBV28	TRBJ2-7	CASSAAGADEQYF	TGTGCCAGCAGCGCAGCGGGGGCCGACGAGCAGTACTTC
NA	NA	TRBV10-3	TRBJ2-2	CAISERSSHLGTGELFF	TGTGCCATCAGTGAGAGATCTAGCCACCTTGGGACCGGGGAGCTGTTTTTT
NA	many	TRBV5-5	TRBJ2-1	CASSPQWVGSSYNEQFF	TGTGCCAGCAGCCCACAGTGGGTCGGAAGCTCCTACAATGAGCAGTTCTTC
NA	NA	TRBV20-1	TRBJ2-1	CSARRGLAPKNEQFF	TGCAGTGCTAGGAGGGGCCTAGCGCCTAAAAATGAGCAGTTCTTC
NA	many	TRBV12-3/TRBV12-4	TRBJ1-1	CASSLTENTEAFF	TGTGCCAGCAGTTTGACTGAGAACACTGAAGCTTTCTTT
NA	NA	TRBV10-3	TRBJ1-1	CAASPDFVGGAFF	TGTGCCGCGTCCCCGGACTTTGTAGGTGGAGCTTTCTTT
NA	NA	TRBV25-1	TRBJ1-1	CASSGLWTTEAFF	TGTGCCAGCAGTGGTCTGTGGACGACTGAAGCTTTCTTT
NA	many	TRBV20-1	TRBJ2-7	CSANVAGTYEQYF	TGCAGTGCTAACGTGGCGGGAACCTACGAGCAGTACTTC
TRBD1	few	TRBV2	TRBJ1-5	CASRPRSGAGGQPQHF	TGTGCCAGCAGGCCAAGATCTGGCGCAGGGGGGCAGCCCCAGCATTTT
NA	few	TRBV12-3/TRBV12-4	TRBJ2-4	CASSSAAKNIQYF	TGTGCCAGCAGTTCGGCGGCCAAAAACATTCAGTACTTC
NA	NA	TRBV30	TRBJ2-2	CAWSPRNWGGELFF	TGTGCCTGGAGTCCCCGAAATTGGGGCGGGGAGCTGTTTTTT
TRBD1	NA	TRBV28	TRBJ2-1	CASRDLGQGEQFF	TGTGCCAGCAGGGACCTCGGACAGGGAGAGCAGTTCTTC
TRBD1	few	TRBV2	TRBJ2-1	CASREGQGLHNEQFF	TGTGCCAGCAGAGAGGGACAGGGTCTACACAATGAGCAGTTCTTC
NA	few	TRBV12-3/TRBV12-4	TRBJ2-6	CASSSSRATRSGANVLTF	TGTGCCAGCAGTTCCTCCCGGGCTACACGTTCTGGGGCCAACGTCCTGACTTTC
TRBD2	NA	TRBV2	TRBJ2-3	CASNSLAGAIDTQYF	TGTGCCAGCAATTCACTAGCGGGGGCCATAGATACGCAGTATTTT
NA	many	TRBV6-1	TRBJ1-1	CASRLGQFSEAFF	TGTGCCAGCAGGCTGGGACAATTCTCTGAAGCTTTCTTT
NA	many	TRBV20-1	TRBJ1-2	CSARDERGTFYGYTF	TGCAGTGCTAGAGATGAAAGGGGCACCTTCTATGGCTACACCTTC
TRBD1	NA	TRBV6-2/TRBV6-3	TRBJ2-4	CASRGQKRDIQYF	TGTGCCAGCAGGGGACAGAAAAGAGACATTCAGTACTTC
NA	many	TRBV30	TRBJ1-6	CAWSSTRTDTGGRSPLHF	TGTGCCTGGAGCTCTACACGGACGGACACCGGCGGTCGTTCACCCCTCCACTTT
TRBD1	NA	TRBV9	TRBJ1-5	CASSQRGTDYSNQPQHF	TGTGCCAGCAGCCAGCGAGGGACAGATTATAGCAATCAGCCCCAGCATTTT
NA	NA	TRBV5-1	TRBJ2-2	CASNANTGELFF	TGCGCCAGCAACGCGAACACCGGGGAGCTGTTTTTT
NA	many	TRBV29-1	TRBJ2-5	CSLGGGEFQETQYF	TGCAGTTTAGGGGGAGGGGAATTCCAGGAGACCCAGTACTTC
TRBD1	few	TRBV2	TRBJ2-5	CASSSDRAKETQYF	TGTGCCAGCAGCTCGGACAGGGCTAAAGAGACCCAGTACTTC
NA	few	TRBV6-2/TRBV6-3	TRBJ1-1	CASSYAGAGEAFF	TGTGCCAGCAGTTACGCAGGGGCTGGTGAAGCTTTCTTT
NA	many	TRBV7-6	TRBJ2-3	CASSLNMDTDTQYF	TGTGCCAGCAGCTTAAATATGGACACAGATACGCAGTATTTT
NA	NA	TRBV7-3	TRBJ2-3	CASSVNFPDTQYF	TGTGCCAGCAGCGTGAACTTCCCAGATACGCAGTATTTT
NA	NA	TRBV5-5	TRBJ2-7	CASSLDPSRDEQYF	TGTGCCAGCAGCTTGGATCCCTCGAGGGACGAGCAGTACTTC
TRBD1	few	TRBV6-4	TRBJ2-2	CASSDGTATGELFF	TGTGCCAGCAGTGACGGGACAGCCACCGGGGAGCTGTTTTTT
NA	NA	TRBV6-1	TRBJ1-2	CASSETDRLYGYTF	TGTGCCAGCAGTGAGACCGACAGACTCTATGGCTACACCTTC
NA	NA	TRBV20-1	TRBJ1-4	CSAREDNEKLFF	TGCAGTGCTAGAGAGGATAATGAAAAACTGTTTTTT
NA	NA	TRBV12-3/TRBV12-4	TRBJ1-1	CASSLAQITEAFF	TGTGCCAGCAGTTTGGCACAGATCACTGAAGCTTTCTTT
TRBD2	NA	TRBV12-3/TRBV12-4	TRBJ2-2	CASSLHLAGGPVNTGELFF	TGTGCCAGCAGCCTACATCTAGCGGGAGGGCCGGTGAACACCGGGGAGCTGTTTTTT
TRBD2	many	TRBV20-1	TRBJ2-1	CSAPTSGGDYNEQFF	TGCAGTGCGCCGACTAGCGGGGGGGACTACAATGAGCAGTTCTTC
TRBD1	NA	TRBV15	TRBJ1-5	CATSRDPPGQNNQPQHF	TGTGCCACCAGCAGAGATCCTCCGGGACAGAACAATCAGCCCCAGCATTTT
NA	NA	TRBV4-1	TRBJ1-3	CASSQAPTSGNTIYF	TGCGCCAGCAGCCAAGCCCCGACCTCTGGAAACACCATATATTTT
NA	NA	TRBV3-1	TRBJ2-2	CASSQRGGLMSGGELFF	TGTGCCAGCAGCCAACGAGGGGGTTTGATGTCAGGCGGGGAGCTGTTTTTT
NA	NA	TRBV20-1	TRBJ1-1	CSARELGWSEAFF	TGCAGTGCTAGAGAACTGGGGTGGTCTGAAGCTTTCTTT
TRBD1	many	TRBV11-3	TRBJ2-1	CASSLSDRANEQFF	TGTGCCAGCAGCTTATCCGACAGGGCCAATGAGCAGTTCTTC
TRBD1	NA	TRBV12-3/TRBV12-4	TRBJ1-3	CASSPPGQGTFLSGNTIYF	TGTGCCAGCAGCCCTCCGGGACAGGGAACATTCCTCTCTGGAAACACCATATATTTT
NA	once	TRBV12-3/TRBV12-4	TRBJ2-6	CASSLIDSGANVLTF	TGTGCCAGCAGTTTGATAGATTCTGGGGCCAACGTCCTGACTTTC
TRBD1	many	TRBV2	TRBJ2-3	CASNWGTGIRDTQYF	TGTGCCAGCAACTGGGGGACAGGGATAAGGGATACGCAGTATTTT
NA	NA	TRBV9	TRBJ2-6	CASSVGGAGANVLTF	TGTGCCAGCAGCGTAGGGGGCGCTGGGGCCAACGTCCTGACTTTC
TRBD1	many	TRBV3-1	TRBJ2-7	CASSQRLGQYEQYF	TGTGCCAGCAGCCAGAGGCTGGGACAGTACGAGCAGTACTTC
NA	many	TRBV6-1	TRBJ1-2	CASSPTGGYGYTF	TGTGCCAGCAGTCCGACAGGAGGCTATGGCTACACCTTC
TRBD2	many	TRBV6-1	TRBJ2-7	CASSSGRAASSYEQYF	TGTGCCAGCAGTTCAGGGAGGGCGGCAAGTTCGTACGAGCAGTACTTC